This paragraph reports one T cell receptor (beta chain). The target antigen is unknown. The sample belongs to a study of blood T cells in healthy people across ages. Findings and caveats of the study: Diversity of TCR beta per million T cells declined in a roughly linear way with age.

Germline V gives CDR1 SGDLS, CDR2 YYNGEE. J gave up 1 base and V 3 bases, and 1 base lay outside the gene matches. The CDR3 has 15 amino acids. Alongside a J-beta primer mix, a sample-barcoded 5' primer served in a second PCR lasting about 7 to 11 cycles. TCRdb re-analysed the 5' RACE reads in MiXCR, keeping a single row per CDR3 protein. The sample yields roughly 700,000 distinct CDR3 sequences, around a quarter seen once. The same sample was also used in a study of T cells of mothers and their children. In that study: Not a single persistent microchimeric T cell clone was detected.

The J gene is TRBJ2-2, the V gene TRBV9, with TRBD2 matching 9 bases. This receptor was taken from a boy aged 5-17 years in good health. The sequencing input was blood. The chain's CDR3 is CASSASGVNTGELFF. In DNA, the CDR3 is TGTGCCAGCAGCGCTAGCGGGGTGAACACCGGGGAGCTGTTTTTT.